The rows below give T cell receptor beta chains drawn from one sample of a study of T-cell memory formation after mild COVID-19. Each CDR3 protein is one row after TCRdb ran MiXCR on the 5' RACE reads. The table lists hundreds of thousands of distinct CDR3 sequences, about 20% of them singletons, with roughly 8.3% in the top ten. Sequencing used PBMCs or a T cell subset sorted from them (not recorded which). The receptor source for this set is an adult woman who had mild COVID-19 (a few samples of this study predate the infection). Cell type and time point are not known. Both conserved end residues are part of each CDR3. The order of the fields is clone size, J gene, V gene, D gene, CDR3 DNA, CDR3 protein. The D gene is left open where the match is weak. Clone size is stated in some rows and not others, as once, few, many or a class when expanded.

.	TRBJ1-2	TRBV6-2/TRBV6-3	.	TGTGCCAGCAGCGCCTCGTTGAACTATGGCTACACCTTC	CASSASLNYGYTF
few	TRBJ1-2	TRBV20-1	.	TGCAGTGCTAAAAGACAGATCTACGTATCTCGGGATGGCTACACCTTC	CSAKRQIYVSRDGYTF
few	TRBJ2-7	TRBV24-1	.	TGTGCCACCAGTGATGCCCTGGGGGACGGAGCCTACGAGCAGTACTTC	CATSDALGDGAYEQYF
few	TRBJ2-1	TRBV11-2	TRBD2	TGTGCCAGCAGCTGGGTGCCTCTAGCGGCCTCCTACAATGAGCAGTTCTTC	CASSWVPLAASYNEQFF
few	TRBJ1-2	TRBV7-2	.	TGTGCCAGCAGCCAAACAGGGATCAACTATGGCTACACCTTC	CASSQTGINYGYTF
few	TRBJ1-4	TRBV15	TRBD1	TGTGCCACCAGCAGAGCAGGGGGAGGAAATGAAAAACTGTTTTTT	CATSRAGGGNEKLFF
.	TRBJ1-1	TRBV6-1	.	TGTGCCAGCAGTGAAGCGAACGGACTGAACACTGAAGCTTTCTTT	CASSEANGLNTEAFF
many	TRBJ2-5	TRBV20-1	.	TGCAGTGCTAGAGTGGGCCTCCCCCAAGAGACCCAGTACTTC	CSARVGLPQETQYF
few	TRBJ1-4	TRBV19	TRBD1	TGTGCCAGCGACGGACAGGGCAAACTGTTTTTT	CASDGQGKLFF
.	TRBJ2-7	TRBV27	.	TGCACCAGCAGTTTTGACTGGGACGAGCAGTACTTC	CTSSFDWDEQYF
.	TRBJ1-6	TRBV11-2	.	TGTGCCAGCAGCTTTGAGTCGACCCTTAATTCACCCCTCCACTTT	CASSFESTLNSPLHF
few	TRBJ2-5	TRBV6-5	TRBD1	TGTGCCAGCAGGACGACAGGGGGAGAAGGAGAGACCCAGTACTTC	CASRTTGGEGETQYF
many	TRBJ1-1	TRBV7-3	.	TGTGCCAGCAGCCCGGACCCCGGCTGGGGCACTGAAGCTTTCTTT	CASSPDPGWGTEAFF
.	TRBJ1-5	TRBV12-3/TRBV12-4	.	TGTGCCAGCAGTTTAAGGATGGGCGTCAATCAGCCCCAGCATTTT	CASSLRMGVNQPQHF
.	TRBJ2-6	TRBV7-8	.	TGTGCCAGCAGCTTAGGGAGGTTCTCGCCCTCTGGGGCCAACGTCCTGACTTTC	CASSLGRFSPSGANVLTF
few	TRBJ2-7	TRBV12-3/TRBV12-4	.	TGTGCCAGCACCCGGGACACCTCCTACGAGCAGTACTTC	CASTRDTSYEQYF
.	TRBJ2-7	TRBV10-3	TRBD1	TGTGCCATCAGTGTAGAACCGACAGGGAAGCACGAGCAGTACTTC	CAISVEPTGKHEQYF
many	TRBJ2-1	TRBV29-1	TRBD2	TGCAGCGTTGAAGATTTCCAGCGGGAGTACGGTGAGCAGTTCTTC	CSVEDFQREYGEQFF
.	TRBJ1-1	TRBV20-1	.	TGCAGTGCTAGAGATCCTAGTCGCCAGGGCACTGAAGCTTTCTTT	CSARDPSRQGTEAFF
.	TRBJ2-7	TRBV9	.	TGTGCCAGCAGCGTAGGAGACAGCTACGAGCAGTACTTC	CASSVGDSYEQYF
.	TRBJ2-3	TRBV5-6	TRBD2	TGTGCCAGCACCCTTCTACGGGGGGGCAGTGCAGATACGCAGTATTTT	CASTLLRGGSADTQYF
.	TRBJ2-1	TRBV6-6	TRBD1	TGTGCCAGCAGTTCCGTGGACAGGGGGAACAATGAGCAGTTCTTC	CASSSVDRGNNEQFF
.	TRBJ2-4	TRBV2	TRBD2	TGTGCCAGCAGTGAGACGAGGCGGGAGCACATTCAGTACTTC	CASSETRREHIQYF
.	TRBJ2-5	TRBV7-6	TRBD2	TGTGCCAGCAGCTTGGGGACTACGCAAGAGACCCAGTACTTC	CASSLGTTQETQYF
.	TRBJ2-6	TRBV20-1	.	TGCAGTGCTAGAGGGGTTGGGGCCAACGTCCTGACTTTC	CSARGVGANVLTF
few	TRBJ1-1	TRBV11-2	.	TGTGCCAGCAGCCCACTATCCGGGCCTGAAGCTTTCTTT	CASSPLSGPEAFF
few	TRBJ2-1	TRBV20-1	TRBD2	TGCAGTGCTCCCTGGACTAGCGGGACCCTTACCTACAATGAGCAGTTCTTC	CSAPWTSGTLTYNEQFF
.	TRBJ2-7	TRBV4-1	TRBD2	TGCGCCAGCAGTCAAGGATCGGGACTAGCGGGGTTGGGCTACGAGCAGTACTTC	CASSQGSGLAGLGYEQYF
.	TRBJ2-3	TRBV5-4	TRBD2	TGTGCCAGCAGCCCGACTAGCGGGAGTTCAAGCACAGATACGCAGTATTTT	CASSPTSGSSSTDTQYF
.	TRBJ2-1	TRBV25-1	TRBD1	TGTGCCAGCAGTCGGACAGGGGGCATTAATGAGCAGTTCTTC	CASSRTGGINEQFF
.	TRBJ2-7	TRBV6-2/TRBV6-3	.	TGTGCCAGCAGCTCAATTATAGACTACGAGCAGTACTTC	CASSSIIDYEQYF
.	TRBJ2-3	TRBV29-1	.	TGCAGCTACTACTCATCCACAGATACGCAGTATTTT	CSYYSSTDTQYF
.	TRBJ2-7	TRBV7-9	.	TGTGCCAGCGGATCGGTACTGAGCTCCTACGAGCAGTACTTC	CASGSVLSSYEQYF
once	TRBJ2-6	TRBV27	.	TGTGCCAGCCAGGGCACTGGGGCCAACGTCCTGACTTTC	CASQGTGANVLTF
few	TRBJ2-1	TRBV7-2	.	TGTGCCAGCAGCTTAGCAAGTTCCGTTTTCAGTGTAAATGAGCAGTTCTTC	CASSLASSVFSVNEQFF
.	TRBJ2-7	TRBV20-1	.	TGCAGTGCTACAAATGGACATTTCTACGAGCAGTACTTC	CSATNGHFYEQYF
once	TRBJ2-7	TRBV20-1	TRBD2	TGCAGTGCTTACGCTAGCGGGGGGGTGTACTTC	CSAYASGGVYF
.	TRBJ2-3	TRBV11-3	.	TGTGCCAGCAGCCCGCCAACTAGAGAGGTAGATACGCAGTATTTT	CASSPPTREVDTQYF
.	TRBJ2-4	TRBV5-6	TRBD2	TGTGCCAGCAGCTTGAAAGCAGGGAGGGAGTACTTC	CASSLKAGREYF
few	TRBJ2-1	TRBV6-8	TRBD2	TGTGCCAGCGTTTTCGCGGGGGGTTTGAGCTCCTACAATGAGCAGTTCTTC	CASVFAGGLSSYNEQFF
few	TRBJ2-5	TRBV12-3/TRBV12-4	TRBD2	TGTGCCAGCAGCCGGACTAGCGGGGGACCTCACCAGACCCAGTACTTC	CASSRTSGGPHQTQYF
.	TRBJ1-1	TRBV29-1	.	TGCAGCGTTACACAGGGCCCCACTGAAGCTTTCTTT	CSVTQGPTEAFF
.	TRBJ2-7	TRBV6-1	TRBD1	TGTGCCAGCAGTGACCCGGGACAGGGGAACGACGAGCAGTACTTC	CASSDPGQGNDEQYF
.	TRBJ2-5	TRBV13	.	TGTGCCAGCAGCTTCGAGTACCAAGAGACCCAGTACTTC	CASSFEYQETQYF
many	TRBJ1-1	TRBV5-5	.	TGTGCCAGCAGCCTGGGACTGATGAACACTGAAGCTTTCTTT	CASSLGLMNTEAFF
.	TRBJ1-2	TRBV7-2	.	TGTGCCAGCAGCTCGACCGCGGGGTATGGCTACACCTTC	CASSSTAGYGYTF
few	TRBJ2-3	TRBV11-1	TRBD2	TGTGCCAGCAGCTTCACTAGCGGACTTGGCCCAGATACGCAGTATTTT	CASSFTSGLGPDTQYF
.	TRBJ1-5	TRBV7-2	.	TGTGCCACCGCCTCGGGTAGCAATCAGCCCCAGCATTTT	CATASGSNQPQHF
.	TRBJ2-7	TRBV5-6	.	TGTGCCAGCAGCTTGCTTGGGCCCATACTTTACGAGCAGTACTTC	CASSLLGPILYEQYF
.	TRBJ1-2	TRBV25-1	.	TGTGCCAGCAGTGAAGCAGGTCCGAATGGCTACACCTTC	CASSEAGPNGYTF
few	TRBJ2-3	TRBV7-9	.	TGTGCCAGCAGCCCCCGGCTAGAGAGCACAGATACGCAGTATTTT	CASSPRLESTDTQYF
few	TRBJ2-1	TRBV15	.	TGTGCCACCAGCGGGGGACGGGCGACTGGGTCCTACAATGAGCAGTTCTTC	CATSGGRATGSYNEQFF
.	TRBJ1-1	TRBV6-6	TRBD1	TGTGCCAGCAGTTATCTCACAGGGGACGCTTTCTTT	CASSYLTGDAFF